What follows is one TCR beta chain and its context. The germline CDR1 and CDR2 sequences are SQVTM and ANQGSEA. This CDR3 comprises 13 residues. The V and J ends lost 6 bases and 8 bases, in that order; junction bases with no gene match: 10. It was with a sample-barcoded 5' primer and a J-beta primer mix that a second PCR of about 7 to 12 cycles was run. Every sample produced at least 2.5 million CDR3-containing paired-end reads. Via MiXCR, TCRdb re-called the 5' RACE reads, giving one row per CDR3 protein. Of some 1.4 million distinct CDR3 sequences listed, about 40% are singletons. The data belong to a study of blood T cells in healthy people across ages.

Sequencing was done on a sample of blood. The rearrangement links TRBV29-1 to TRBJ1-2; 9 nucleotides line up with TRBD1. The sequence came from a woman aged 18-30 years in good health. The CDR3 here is CSVVSGQGRGYTF. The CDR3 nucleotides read TGCAGCGTCGTCTCGGGACAGGGAAGGGGCTACACCTTC.